Following are 2 T cell receptor beta chains from one sample sequenced in a study of cytomegalovirus exposure and HLA in healthy donors. Primers for the PCR totalled 60 Vbeta and 13 Jbeta. Here immunoSEQ multiplex PCR was the method, and the copy in TCRdb shows in-frame clones only, minus some. This sample has under 90,000 clones, with less than 80% found just once. Source material: PBMCs. The receptors originated from a man aged 35 to 55 in good health and CMV-seropositive.

The V and J genes are TRBV10-2 and TRBJ2-3; no reliable D call. In germline, CDR1 is WSHSY, CDR2 SAAADI. The CDR3 is made up of 15 amino acids. V shed 0 bases and J shed 2 bases, with 9 bases lying between them. The CDR3 here is CASSESLTNTDTQYF. The CDR3 bases are TGCGCCAGCAGTGAGTCGCTAACGAACACAGATACGCAGTATTTT.

The gene calls are TRBV28 and TRBJ2-6; D might be TRBD1 (6 bases). The germline V gene has CDR1 MDHEN and CDR2 SYDVKM. The CDR3 totals 17 residues. The V and J ends lost 8 bases and 4 bases respectively, with 21 bases between them. The CDR3 here is CASWGNRERRGANVLTF. The CDR3 region has the DNA TGTGCCAGCTGGGGGAACAGGGAGAGGCGAGGGGCCAACGTCCTGACTTTC.